The rows below give T cell receptor beta chains drawn from one sample of a study of CD8 T cells in Susac syndrome. TCRdb reprocessed the immunoSEQ multiplex PCR reads with MiXCR, giving one entry per CDR3 protein. The sample has approximately 280,000 distinct CDR3 sequences, roughly 85% seen once. Sequenced material: CD8+ T cells from PBMCs. The receptors were sampled from a human donor with multiple sclerosis. CDR3s include the opening cysteine and the closing phenylalanine or tryptophan. D genes are given only for firm matches. Clone size is given for some rows only: seen once, a few or many times, or a class if the clone is expanded.

D	J	length	V	size	CDR3	DNA
TRBD1	TRBJ2-2	15	TRBV9	.	CASSVRQGWTGELFF	TGTGCCAGCAGCGTTCGACAGGGGTGGACCGGGGAGCTGTTTTTT
TRBD2	TRBJ2-3	18	TRBV20-1	.	CSAPRLAGGVRGTDTQYF	TGCAGTGCTCCCCGACTAGCGGGAGGGGTGCGGGGGACAGATACGCAGTATTTT
.	TRBJ1-3	10	TRBV7-9	.	CASTGNTIYF	TGTGCCAGCACTGGAAACACCATATATTTT
TRBD2	TRBJ2-2	15	TRBV10-1	.	CASSRTSGRIGELFF	TGCGCCAGCAGTAGGACTAGCGGGAGAATCGGGGAGCTGTTTTTT
TRBD1	TRBJ1-1	12	TRBV5-1	few	CASRQGNTEAFF	TGTGCCTCTCGACAGGGGAACACTGAAGCTTTCTTT
.	TRBJ2-7	14	TRBV5-6	.	CASTFGQSSYEQYF	TGTGCCAGCACCTTTGGACAGTCATCCTACGAGCAGTACTTC
.	TRBJ2-6	15	TRBV10-3	once	CAISDWTSGANVLTF	TGTGCCATCAGTGATTGGACATCTGGGGCCAACGTCCTGACTTTC
.	TRBJ2-5	15	TRBV13	.	CASSKLRDSGETQYF	TGTGCCAGCAGCAAATTGAGGGACTCCGGAGAGACCCAGTACTTC
.	TRBJ2-1	13	TRBV6-5	few	CASSPDTNNEQFF	TGTGCCAGCAGTCCCGACACCAACAATGAGCAGTTCTTC
TRBD2	TRBJ2-1	17	TRBV9	.	CASSVASGRAGYNEQFF	TGTGCCAGCAGCGTAGCCAGCGGGAGAGCTGGGTACAATGAGCAGTTCTTC
TRBD2	TRBJ2-3	17	TRBV4-1	.	CASSQVMKRERADTQYF	TGCGCCAGCAGCCAAGTTATGAAGCGGGAGAGAGCAGATACGCAGTATTTT
TRBD2	TRBJ2-1	13	TRBV2	.	CASSALGRDEQFF	TGTGCCAGCAGTGCGCTGGGGAGGGATGAGCAGTTCTTC
.	TRBJ1-3	18	TRBV7-9	few	CASSYNRGGVRAGNTIYF	TGTGCCAGCAGCTATAATCGTGGGGGCGTTCGGGCCGGAAACACCATATATTTT
.	TRBJ2-2	15	TRBV7-6	.	CASSLTSRVGGELFF	TGTGCCAGCAGCTTAACCTCGCGGGTCGGTGGGGAGCTGTTTTTT
.	TRBJ1-6	14	TRBV12-3/TRBV12-4	.	CASSFGQSYSPLHF	TGTGCCAGCAGTTTTGGACAGTCCTATTCACCCCTCCACTTT
.	TRBJ2-7	12	TRBV6-1	.	CASRQTYDQTYF	TGTGCCAGCAGGCAGACCTACGATCAGACGTACTTC
.	TRBJ2-1	17	TRBV9	.	CASSVARARRSYNEQFF	TGTGCCAGCAGCGTAGCTCGGGCCCGCCGCTCCTACAATGAGCAGTTCTTC
.	TRBJ2-3	13	TRBV9	once	CASSARGGKGQYF	TGTGCCAGCAGCGCCCGAGGGGGGAAGGGGCAGTATTTT
.	TRBJ2-7	13	TRBV7-9	once	CASRTGTTYEQYF	TGTGCCAGCCGAACCGGGACGACCTACGAGCAGTACTTC
TRBD1	TRBJ2-7	14	TRBV20-1	.	CSARDREGNYEQYF	TGCAGTGCTCGGGACAGGGAGGGAAACTACGAGCAGTACTTC
TRBD2	TRBJ2-1	15	TRBV27	.	CASNLAGLAYNEQFF	TGTGCCAGCAACTTAGCGGGACTCGCCTACAATGAGCAGTTCTTC
.	TRBJ2-6	14	TRBV6-5	.	CASKVGTGANVLTF	TGTGCCAGCAAAGTGGGAACTGGGGCCAACGTCCTGACTTTC
.	TRBJ2-7	15	TRBV6-1	.	CASSEAGRGRNEQYF	TGTGCCAGCAGTGAAGCTGGCAGGGGAAGGAACGAGCAGTACTTC
.	TRBJ2-1	13	TRBV29-1	.	CSVPGTPPSAQFF	TGCAGCGTGCCCGGGACACCCCCTAGCGCGCAGTTCTTC
TRBD2	TRBJ2-7	15	TRBV6-5	.	CASRLGLAGTYEQYF	TGTGCCAGCAGACTGGGACTAGCGGGGACCTACGAGCAGTACTTC
TRBD1	TRBJ2-1	17	TRBV5-8	.	CASSLIGQGASYNEQFF	TGTGCCAGCAGCTTGATAGGACAGGGGGCTTCCTACAATGAGCAGTTCTTC
.	TRBJ2-1	15	TRBV19	.	CASSIEESSFNEQFF	TGTGCCAGTAGTATAGAGGAGTCTAGTTTCAATGAGCAGTTCTTC
.	TRBJ2-7	13	TRBV20-1	.	CSASSQMIYEQYF	TGCAGTGCTAGTTCGCAGATGATCTACGAGCAGTACTTC
.	TRBJ1-1	14	TRBV19	.	CASSGWSGNTEAFF	TGTGCCAGTAGTGGATGGAGTGGGAACACTGAAGCTTTCTTT
.	TRBJ1-2	16	TRBV3-1	few	CASSQHQGSNPNGYTF	TGTGCCAGCAGCCAACACCAGGGTAGTAACCCAAATGGCTACACCTTC
TRBD1	TRBJ2-4	15	TRBV9	.	CASSVEGGLLDIQYF	TGTGCCAGCAGCGTTGAAGGGGGCCTGCTAGACATTCAGTACTTC
.	TRBJ2-6	17	TRBV5-5	.	CASSLSQGLSGANVLTF	TGTGCCAGCAGCTTGAGTCAGGGCCTCTCTGGGGCCAACGTCCTGACTTTC
.	TRBJ2-7	13	TRBV7-9	.	CASSPTRGHEQYF	TGTGCCAGCAGCCCTACAAGGGGTCACGAGCAGTACTTC
.	TRBJ1-3	16	TRBV7-9	.	CASSSTQIFSGNTIYF	TGTGCCAGCAGCTCAACACAGATCTTCTCTGGAAACACCATATATTTT
TRBD1	TRBJ1-2	15	TRBV5-5	.	CASSLRDRVGYGYTF	TGTGCCAGCAGCTTGAGGGACAGGGTCGGCTATGGCTACACCTTC
TRBD2	TRBJ2-7	15	TRBV20-1	.	CSAISLSGDSYEQYF	TGCAGTGCTATCTCCCTTAGCGGGGACTCCTACGAGCAGTACTTC
.	TRBJ2-5	15	TRBV4-1	.	CASSIRTEGSETQYF	TGCGCCAGCAGCATCCGGACAGAAGGGTCAGAGACCCAGTACTTC
TRBD2	TRBJ2-7	15	TRBV3-1	.	CASSQGLAGSYEQYF	TGTGCCAGCAGCCAGGGACTAGCGGGGTCCTACGAGCAGTACTTC
.	TRBJ2-5	14	TRBV28	.	CASEEERTQETQYF	TGTGCCAGCGAGGAGGAGCGTACGCAAGAGACCCAGTACTTC
.	TRBJ2-7	11	TRBV2	.	CASSPLHEQYF	TGTGCCAGCAGTCCACTACACGAGCAGTACTTC
TRBD2	TRBJ2-1	17	TRBV7-9	once	CASSTELAGSSYNEQFF	TGTGCCAGCAGCACAGAACTAGCGGGCAGCTCCTACAATGAGCAGTTCTTC
.	TRBJ2-5	14	TRBV28	.	CASSLPLGGETQYF	TGTGCCAGCAGTTTACCTCTGGGGGGAGAGACCCAGTACTTC
.	TRBJ1-1	17	TRBV4-1	.	CASSQIGGTYMNTEAFF	TGCGCCAGCAGCCAGATCGGGGGGACTTACATGAACACTGAAGCTTTCTTT
.	TRBJ1-2	14	TRBV6-6	few	CASSYSPGADGYTF	TGTGCCAGCAGTTACTCACCGGGGGCGGATGGCTACACCTTC
.	TRBJ2-1	13	TRBV28	.	CASRLAEGNEQFF	TGTGCCAGCAGGTTAGCGGAGGGGAATGAGCAGTTCTTC
TRBD1	TRBJ2-2	14	TRBV7-9	.	CASHGTGRTGELFF	TGTGCCAGCCATGGGACAGGACGGACCGGGGAGCTGTTTTTT
.	TRBJ2-7	15	TRBV7-9	.	CASSQGGLKRDEQYF	TGTGCCAGCAGCCAGGGGGGACTGAAGAGGGACGAGCAGTACTTC
TRBD2	TRBJ2-3	17	TRBV2	.	CASRMSGLAGSTDTQYF	TGTGCCAGCAGGATGTCCGGACTAGCGGGAAGCACAGATACGCAGTATTTT
TRBD2	TRBJ2-3	16	TRBV15	.	CATSNQIAGAGDTQYF	TGTGCCACCAGCAACCAAATAGCGGGAGCGGGAGATACGCAGTATTTT
.	TRBJ1-2	12	TRBV7-9	.	CASSSGEGGYTF	TGTGCCAGCAGCTCGGGAGAGGGTGGCTACACCTTC
TRBD1	TRBJ1-1	15	TRBV5-1	.	CASSLQGLGGTEAFF	TGCGCCAGCAGCTTACAGGGGTTGGGGGGCACTGAAGCTTTCTTT